Listed here is a single T cell receptor beta chain. Antigen unknown. The record originates from a study of OX40 agonist ivuxolimab in advanced cancers. Study-wide results and limits: Normalized T-cell clonal expansion was also low in a subset of nonresponders. Researchers report that CD8+ T cells had, on average, more expanded clones than CD4+.

From germline, CDR1 is LNHDA and CDR2 SQIVND (reference sequence). V was pared by 5 bases and J by 0 bases, with 11 bases between. This CDR3 spans 15 amino acids. Profiled with immunoSEQ multiplex PCR; TCRdb holds only in-frame clones, not every one. This sample yields about 50,000 clones, of which approximately 80% are seen a single time; 3% to 5% belongs to the top ten. The rearrangement joins TRBV19 to TRBJ1-5, with D unclear. This receptor was identified in an adult with an advanced solid tumor such as melanoma, head and neck, liver or kidney cancer. The sequencing here drew on CD4+ or CD8+ T cells sorted from blood, taken in a trial of the OX40 agonist ivuxolimab. The CDR3 protein is CASSGGFLSNQPQHF. CDR3 bases: TGTGCCAGTAGTGGAGGGTTTCTTAGCAATCAGCCCCAGCATTTT. Complete variable domain (other parts from reference TRBV19 and TRBJ1-5): DGGITQSPKYLFRKEGQNVTLSCEQNLNHDAMYWYRQDPGQGLRLIYYSQIVNDFQKGDIAEGYSVSREKKESFPLTVTSAQKNPTAFYLCASSGGFLSNQPQHFGDGTRLSIL.